Each of the 29 T cell receptor beta chains below was sequenced from the same sample in a study of CD8 T cells in ankylosing spondylitis. These receptors' targets are unknown. Findings and limits, study-wide: Seemingly characteristic of ankylosing spondylitis blood was a TCR beta motif consisting of several highly homologous variants.

TCRdb analysed the 5' RACE reads with MiXCR anew, one entry per CDR3 protein. The sample has about 700,000 distinct CDR3 sequences; roughly 19% are singletons. The sample consisted of blood, either unsorted or a sorted T cell fraction (not recorded which). These receptors were obtained from a male donor with ankylosing spondylitis.

This sequence joins TRBV15 and TRBJ2-5; D could derive from TRBD1 or TRBD2 (6 bases each). In germline, CDR1 is LNHNV, CDR2 YYDKDF (reference sequence). The CDR3 has 16 residues. V lost 0 bases and J 5 bases, leaving 16 bases between the germline ends. In DNA form, the CDR3 reads TGTGCCACCAGCAGAGAGAGGGGGGCCGTTGGGGAGACCCAGTACTTC. It yields the protein CATSRERGAVGETQYF. The full variable domain, with the rest looked up from reference TRBV15 and TRBJ2-5, is DAMVIQNPRYQVTQFGKPVTLSCSQTLNHNVMYWYQQKSSQAPKLLFHYYDKDFNNEADTPDNFQSRRPNTSFCFLDIRSPGLGDTAMYLCATSRERGAVGETQYFGPGTRLLVL.

In its sample, this clonotype was seen a few times. This chain joins TRBV5-1 and TRBJ2-3; 13 nucleotides line up with TRBD2. With 4 bases clipped from V and 3 bases from J, the junction kept 11 bases outside the gene matches. The CDR3 length is 18 residues. Per the germline V gene, CDR1 is SGHRS and CDR2 is YFSETQ. CDR3 in amino acids: CASSMGRTSGSGTDTQYF. The CDR3 nucleotides read TGCGCCAGCAGCATGGGGCGGACTAGCGGGAGTGGAACAGATACGCAGTATTTT.

The chain recombines TRBV20-1 with TRBJ2-5; no firm D call. The CDR3 covers 13 residues. Deletions cut 3 bases from V and 2 bases from J, with 10 bases between. Germline V CDR1 and CDR2: DFQATT, SNEGSKA (reference sequence). The CDR3 here is CSARVLQQETQYF. In nucleotides, the CDR3 is TGCAGTGCTAGGGTTCTACAGCAAGAGACCCAGTACTTC.

The CDR3 sequence: CASSPPRGYEQFF. CDR3 DNA sequence: TGTGCCAGCTCACCACCTAGGGGTTATGAGCAGTTCTTC. This chain uses TRBV18 with TRBJ2-1; D possibly corresponds to TRBD1 (5 bases). The CDR3 contains 13 residues. In germline, CDR1 is KGHSH, CDR2 LQKENI. The V gene lost 0 bases and the J gene lost 8 bases, with 8 bases spanning the gap.

The genes are TRBV12-3 or TRBV12-4 and TRBJ1-2; a weak D match, TRBD1 (6 bases). The CDR3 length is 14 residues. V lost 6 bases and J 4 bases, leaving 15 bases between the germline ends. The chain's CDR3 is CASSRRTGTYGYTF. CDR3 nucleotides: TGTGCCAGCAGCAGACGTACAGGGACCTATGGCTACACCTTC.

The rearrangement joins TRBV12-3 or TRBV12-4 to TRBJ1-2; TRBD1 is a possible D gene (5 bases). V lost 6 bases and J 6 bases, leaving 14 bases between the germline ends. The CDR3 covers 13 residues. The CDR3 coding sequence is TGTGCCAGCAGCCCGGGACGGAGGGATGGCTACACCTTC. Protein: CASSPGRRDGYTF.

J is TRBJ1-6 and V is TRBV7-3, with 9 bases identical to TRBD1. The germline V gene has CDR1 SGHTA and CDR2 FQGTGA. V lost 0 bases and J lost 10; bases outside the gene matches: 4. The CDR3 sequence is 15 residues long. The CDR3 here is CASSLTPGQGSPLHF. The CDR3 nucleotides read TGTGCCAGCAGCTTAACGCCCGGACAGGGGTCACCCCTCCACTTT.

In its sample, this clonotype was seen a few times. The chain links TRBV4-3 to TRBJ2-1, with TRBD1 matching over 7 bases. Looked up from germline, CDR1 is LGHNA and CDR2 is YSLEER. The CDR3 covers 15 residues. Trimming removed 0 bases from V and 4 bases from J; junction bases left unmatched: 3. CDR3 in DNA: TGCGCCAGCAGCCAAGACCGGGACAGATACAATGAGCAGTTCTTC. Encoded protein: CASSQDRDRYNEQFF.

J is TRBJ2-1 and V is TRBV29-1; D is possibly TRBD2 (6 bases). The V and J ends lost 4 bases and 4 bases respectively, with 14 bases between them. Germline-derived CDR1 and CDR2 are SQVTM and ANQGSEA. CDR3 length equals 14 residues. The CDR3 sequence is CSVAVPGRYNEQFF. The DNA for the CDR3 is TGCAGCGTTGCCGTCCCGGGGAGGTACAATGAGCAGTTCTTC.

This chain joins TRBV12-3 or TRBV12-4 and TRBJ2-7; 13 bases match TRBD2. Trimming removed 5 bases from V and 5 bases from J; junction bases left unmatched: 6. The CDR3 contains 15 residues. CDR3 sequence: CASSTRTSGGDEQYF. CDR3 bases: TGTGCCAGCAGTACCAGGACTAGCGGGGGCGACGAGCAGTACTTC.

This clonotype was counted only a few times. The CDR3: CSVEDAGGSDYEQYF. CDR3 DNA: TGCAGCGTTGAAGATGCAGGGGGCTCAGATTACGAGCAGTACTTC. The chain has TRBV29-1 and TRBJ2-7; 8 bases are shared with TRBD1. The CDR3 contains 15 residues. Germline assignment: CDR1 SQVTM and CDR2 ANQGSEA. The trim removed 0 bases at V and 4 bases at J, leaving 8 bases unmatched.

This clonotype was detected a few times. This sequence joins TRBV24-1 and TRBJ2-5; 10 bases are a match to TRBD1. There are 15 residues in the CDR3. Germline loops: CDR1 KGHDR, CDR2 SFDVKD. Trimming cost V 6 bases and J 5 bases; bases outside gene matches: 8. Here the CDR3 reads CATSLTGGASETQYF. For the CDR3, the DNA is TGTGCCACCAGTTTGACAGGGGGCGCTTCGGAGACCCAGTACTTC.

This clonotype has a handful of counts. This chain uses TRBV25-1 with TRBJ1-5; perhaps TRBD1 as D (5 bases). This CDR3 is 14 amino acids long. The germline V gene has CDR1 MGHDK and CDR2 SYGVNS. Trimming left V 1 base short and J 5 bases short, with 9 bases between. The CDR3 bases are TGTGCCAGCAGTGAATGGGGCAGCTATCAGCCCCAGCATTTT. Amino acids: CASSEWGSYQPQHF.

The chain is built from TRBV4-3 and TRBJ2-2, with D maybe TRBD1 (6 bases). The CDR3 runs 15 residues. Trimming cost V 3 bases and J 5 bases, with 13 bases left between them. The germline CDR1 and CDR2 sequences are LGHNA and YSLEER. CDR3 region: CASSQASGETGELFF. CDR3 bases: TGCGCCAGCAGCCAGGCCTCAGGGGAGACCGGGGAGCTGTTTTTT.

This clonotype was counted a few times. The chain is built from TRBV20-1 and TRBJ1-5; D is unclear. Trimming stripped 6 bases from V and 2 bases from J, with 8 bases between. This CDR3 region has 12 residues. Germline V gives CDR1 DFQATT, CDR2 SNEGSKA (reference sequence). The CDR3 DNA follows: TGCAGTGCCGAGGGTGGCAATCAGCCCCAGCATTTT. It encodes CSAEGGNQPQHF.

The table lists this clonotype with a few counts. J is TRBJ2-5 and V is TRBV15, with D maybe TRBD1 (5 bases). The V gene lost 4 bases and the J gene lost 1 base, with 13 bases spanning the gap. CDR1 is LNHNV and CDR2 is YYDKDF in the germline V gene (reference sequence). There are 15 residues in the CDR3. The CDR3 DNA is TGTGCCACCAGCACCCTAATAGACAGCCAAGAGACCCAGTACTTC. Protein sequence: CATSTLIDSQETQYF.

This clonotype was observed a handful of times. The chain joins TRBV5-1 to TRBJ2-2, with 8 bases lining up with TRBD1. V shed 3 bases and J 4 bases; nucleotides not matched to a gene: 5. CDR1 is SGHRS and CDR2 is YFSETQ in the germline V gene. The CDR3 is made up of 15 amino acids. In nucleotides, the CDR3 is TGCGCCAGCAGCTCAGGACAGGGCGGCACCGGGGAGCTGTTTTTT. It translates to CASSSGQGGTGELFF.

This clonotype was seen only a few times. The CDR3 coding sequence is TGTGCCAGCAGTTCACAGGGGTTGAGCAATCAGCCCCAGCATTTT. Translated: CASSSQGLSNQPQHF. The rearrangement links TRBV27 to TRBJ1-5; 7 positions match TRBD1. V trimming: 4 bases; J trimming: 1 base; junction bases outside the gene matches: 4. The CDR3 is 15 residues long. Germline V gene sequence: CDR1 MNHEY, CDR2 SMNVEV (reference sequence).

This chain uses TRBV11-2 with TRBJ1-4; no clear D gene. V lost 9 bases and J lost 7, with 9 bases in between. The CDR3 is 11 amino acids. Germline lookup yields CDR1 SGHAT and CDR2 FQNNGV. As DNA, the CDR3 is TGTGCCAGGGTAAAGGGTGAAAAACTGTTTTTT. It is translated as CARVKGEKLFF.

V is TRBV12-3 or TRBV12-4 and J is TRBJ2-2, with unresolved D. The V end lost 3 bases, the J end lost 4 bases, and 15 bases lay between the germline ends. This CDR3 has 16 residues. CDR3 amino acids: CASSFSGQRLTGELFF. The CDR3, as DNA: TGTGCCAGCAGTTTTTCCGGGCAGAGACTCACCGGGGAGCTGTTTTTT.

The chain carries TRBV6-2 or TRBV6-3 and TRBJ1-1; TRBD1 agrees at 8 bases. Per germline, CDR1 MNHEY and CDR2 SVGEGT. The CDR3 runs to 15 residues. Trimming at V came to 6 bases and at J to 5 bases, leaving 11 bases not matched to a gene. The CDR3 is CASRSGGSSWTEAFF. CDR3 sequence (DNA): TGTGCCAGCAGATCAGGGGGCTCGTCTTGGACTGAAGCTTTCTTT.

This clonotype occurred a few times. The CDR3 sequence is CASRIAGGSSYNEQFF. CDR3 bases: TGTGCCAGCAGAATAGCGGGAGGGAGCTCCTACAATGAGCAGTTCTTC. The gene calls are TRBV2 and TRBJ2-1; 11 nucleotides line up with TRBD2. Germline V gene lookup returns CDR1 SNHLY and CDR2 FYNNEI. The CDR3 has 16 residues. V trimming: 6 bases; J trimming: 0 bases; junction bases outside the gene matches: 4.

This clonotype has only a few counts. CDR3 in amino acids: CASSPTSGSGQYF. For the CDR3, the DNA is TGTGCCAGCAGCCCGACTAGCGGGAGTGGACAGTACTTC. This chain joins TRBV7-2 and TRBJ2-7; 12 bases match TRBD2. The CDR3 runs to 13 residues. Trimming took 5 bases from V and 10 from J; bases not matched to a gene: 6. The germline CDR1 and CDR2 sequences are SGHTA and FQGNSA. Together with reference TRBV7-2 and TRBJ2-7, the CDR3 gives the full variable domain: GAGVSQSPSNKVTEKGKDVELRCDPISGHTALYWYRQSLGQGLEFLIYFQGNSAPDKSGLPSDRFSAERTGGSVSTLTIQRTQQEDSAVYLCASSPTSGSGQYFGPGTRLTVT.

This rearrangement joins TRBV9 to TRBJ2-3, with TRBD2 matching 9 bases. CDR3 length: 19 amino acids. The junction had 20 bases not matched to a gene; V was cut back by 4 bases and J by 5 bases. Germline loops: CDR1 SGDLS, CDR2 YYNGEE. The CDR3 loop is CASSLRGGGASQGQDTQYF. Written as DNA, the CDR3 is TGTGCCAGCAGCCTCCGGGGCGGGGGGGCAAGTCAGGGACAAGATACGCAGTATTTT.

The rearrangement links TRBV7-2 to TRBJ2-7, with D perhaps matching TRBD1 or TRBD2 (6 bases each). This CDR3 is built from 15 residues. V was cut by 5 bases and J by 0 bases, with 14 bases left in between. CDR1 and CDR2 from the germline V gene are SGHTA and FQGNSA. CDR3 bases: TGTGCCAGCAGCCCGGGGGCCCTTAACTCCTACGAGCAGTACTTC. Amino acids: CASSPGALNSYEQYF. The full variable domain, with the rest looked up from reference TRBV7-2 and TRBJ2-7, is GAGVSQSPSNKVTEKGKDVELRCDPISGHTALYWYRQSLGQGLEFLIYFQGNSAPDKSGLPSDRFSAERTGGSVSTLTIQRTQQEDSAVYLCASSPGALNSYEQYFGPGTRLTVT.

This CDR3 reads CAWSNSNQPQHF. The CDR3 DNA reads TGTGCCTGGAGTAATAGCAATCAGCCCCAGCATTTT. V is TRBV30 and J is TRBJ1-5; no clear D gene. CDR1 is GTSNPN and CDR2 is SVGIG in the germline V gene (reference sequence). With 2 bases removed from V and 0 bases from J, the gap between germline ends came to 2 bases. The length of the CDR3 is 12 residues. Using reference TRBV30 and TRBJ1-5 for the parts outside the CDR3, the full variable domain is SQTIHQWPATLVQPVGSPLSLECTVEGTSNPNLYWYRQAAGRGLQLLFYSVGIGQISSEVPQNLSASRPQDRQFILSSKKLLLSDSGFYLCAWSNSNQPQHFGDGTRLSIL.

This clonotype was detected only a few times. This rearrangement joins TRBV4-3 to TRBJ2-1, with 7 nucleotides matching TRBD1. J lost 3 bases, V lost 4 bases, and 6 bases had no gene match. The CDR3 consists of 15 residues. The germline V gene encodes CDR1 LGHNA and CDR2 YSLEER. The CDR3 is CASSRAGTDYNEQFF. For the CDR3, the DNA is TGCGCCAGCAGCCGTGCCGGGACAGACTACAATGAGCAGTTCTTC.

The V and J genes are TRBV7-9 and TRBJ1-6; D unresolved. Per the germline V gene, CDR1 is SEHNR and CDR2 is FQNEAQ (reference sequence). This CDR3 comprises 11 residues. Trimming took 1 base from V and 15 from J, leaving 7 bases between them. CDR3 DNA: TGTGCCAGCAGCTTAGACGAGTACCTCCACTTT. Amino acid sequence: CASSLDEYLHF.

V usage is TRBV20-1 and J usage is TRBJ1-2; TRBD1 aligns across 9 bases. CDR3 size: 14 residues. Germline-derived CDR1 and CDR2 are DFQATT and SNEGSKA (reference sequence). V shed 3 bases, J shed 8 bases, and the junction held 10 bases outside the gene matches. CDR3 region: CSASSGTGKVGYTF. The CDR3 DNA is TGCAGTGCTAGTTCCGGGACAGGGAAAGTCGGCTACACCTTC.